What follows are 26 T cell receptor delta chains derived from one specimen sequenced in a study of Vδ1+ human thymocytes. No antigen has been assigned to these receptors. Overall study results and limits: Thymic TRG and TRD repertoires appeared highly polyclonal, with Gaussian CDR3 length distributions.

Extracted RNA was reverse transcribed into cDNA. The CDR3 regions were amplified by multiplex PCR from V-gene primers to a constant-region primer. TCRdb re-identified clones in the multiplex PCR reads via CATT. Among roughly 56,000 delta-chain clones listed, less than 15% were seen once. Source material: Vdelta1+ gamma-delta thymocytes from the thymus. Stated subset: FACS-sorted CD3+ TCRalphabeta- TCRVdelta1+ TCRVdelta2- thymocytes. These receptors were obtained from a girl younger than two who had congenital heart surgery.

This clone was found a few times. This sequence joins TRDV1 and TRDJ1; the match to TRDD3 covers 10 bases. Germline loops: CDR1 TSWWSYY, CDR2 QGS. This CDR3 is built from 20 residues. Trimming removed 2 bases from V and 0 bases from J; junction bases left unmatched: 15. The CDR3 DNA reads as TGTGCTCTTGGGGAATCTCCGACGGCGGGGGATACGAAGCACACCGATAAACTCATCTTT. The encoded protein is CALGESPTAGDTKHTDKLIF.

In this sample, this clone turned up a few times. The chain carries TRDV1 and TRDJ1, with D perhaps assigned TRDD2 or TRDD3 (6 bases each). The germline CDR1 and CDR2 sequences are TSWWSYY and QGS. CDR3 length: 17 amino acids. The germline V and J ends were trimmed by 0 bases and 1 base, with 15 bases remaining between them. The CDR3: CALGELPTGGVTDKLIF. The CDR3 nucleotides read TGTGCTCTTGGGGAACTTCCTACGGGGGGAGTCACCGATAAACTCATCTTT.

V and J are TRDV1 and TRDJ1, with D unresolved. Trimming pared 3 bases from V and 6 bases from J, leaving 23 bases between. This CDR3 has 17 amino acids. Germline-derived CDR1 and CDR2 are TSWWSYY and QGS. CDR3 region: CALGERAYSGPNNKLIF. DNA of the CDR3: TGTGCTCTTGGGGAGCGGGCCTATTCAGGACCAAACAATAAACTCATCTTT.

The chain employs TRDV1 and TRDJ1; maybe TRDD3 (6 bases). CDR1 and CDR2 from the germline V gene are TSWWSYY and QGS. V dropped 0 bases and J dropped 0 bases, with 23 bases sitting between them. CDR3 length: 20 amino acids. The CDR3: CALGELHFPRTGLNTDKLIF. The CDR3 coding sequence is TGTGCTCTTGGGGAACTCCACTTCCCCCGTACTGGGTTAAACACCGATAAACTCATCTTT.

The chain has TRAV29/DV5 and TRDJ1; 8 nucleotides match TRDD3. V shed 0 bases and J 3 bases; nucleotides not matched to a gene: 4. Germline V gene data show CDR1 as NSMFDY and CDR2 as ISSIKDK. The CDR3 runs to 14 residues. The CDR3 protein is CAASALGDSDKLIF. The CDR3, as DNA: TGTGCAGCAAGCGCGCTGGGGGACTCCGATAAACTCATCTTT.

The chain joins TRDV1 to TRDJ1; TRDD3 aligns across 9 bases. This CDR3 spans 20 amino acids. V dropped 2 bases and J dropped 9; count of bases not matched to a gene: 25. Germline-derived CDR1 and CDR2 are TSWWSYY and QGS. CDR3 in amino acids: CALGESWSSYWGTGELQLIF. The CDR3 nucleotides read TGTGCTCTTGGGGAAAGTTGGTCTTCGTACTGGGGGACCGGGGAGCTGCAACTCATCTTT.

This clone occurred once. This sequence joins TRDV1 and TRDJ1, with D possibly being TRDD3 (5 bases). Trimming stripped 2 bases from V and 0 bases from J, with 22 bases between. Looked up from germline, CDR1 is TSWWSYY and CDR2 is QGS. The CDR3 has 19 amino acids. This CDR3 is CALGEIGNPNLGYTDKLIF. The CDR3 nucleotides are TGTGCTCTTGGGGAAATTGGGAATCCAAATTTGGGATACACCGATAAACTCATCTTT.

The gene calls are TRDV1 and TRDJ1; possible D gene TRDD3, 6 bases. The CDR3 sequence is 15 residues long. Germline CDR1 reads TSWWSYY; CDR2 reads QGS. V gave up 1 base and J gave up 4 bases, with 13 bases separating them. This CDR3 is CALGEPLGRLDKLIF. CDR3 in DNA: TGTGCTCTTGGGGAACCCCTGGGGAGGCTCGATAAACTCATCTTT.

This sequence joins TRDV1 and TRDJ1, with 12 bases that match TRDD3. Trimming at V came to 9 bases and at J to 8 bases, leaving 31 bases not matched to a gene. There are 21 residues in the CDR3. Germline assignment: CDR1 TSWWSYY and CDR2 QGS. This CDR3 is CALVLRTYRARVLGDTIKLIF. The CDR3 DNA reads as TGTGCTCTAGTACTTCGAACCTACAGGGCTCGGGTACTGGGGGATACCATAAAACTCATCTTT.

This clone occurred a few times. The chain employs TRDV1 and TRDJ1; D gene ambiguous. V lost 8 bases and J lost 0, with 19 bases in between. This CDR3 spans 16 amino acids. Germline CDR1 is TSWWSYY and CDR2 is QGS. CDR3 region: CALFPFRGSYTDKLIF. Here the CDR3 DNA reads TGTGCTCTTTTCCCATTTCGAGGCTCGTACACCGATAAACTCATCTTT.

This clone was detected only a few times. The chain is built from TRDV1 and TRDJ1; D remains ambiguous. The CDR3 spans 18 residues. The V end was cut by 2 bases, the J end by 0 bases, with 19 bases between. The germline V gene encodes CDR1 TSWWSYY and CDR2 QGS. In DNA form, the CDR3 reads TGTGCTCTTGGGGAAGGTCCGGGTTGTCTCCCGTACACCGATAAACTCATCTTT. Translating it yields CALGEGPGCLPYTDKLIF.

A word on this clone: Other DNA sequences of this sample code for an identical CDR3. The J gene is TRDJ1, the V gene TRDV2, with 12 bases fitting TRDD3. Trimming removed 0 bases from V and 0 bases from J; junction bases left unmatched: 13. There are 20 residues in the CDR3. Germline V lookup: CDR1 GEAIGNYY, CDR2 EKD. This CDR3 is CACDTGPTGGYSPYTDKLIF. The CDR3 region has the DNA TGTGCCTGTGACACCGGGCCTACTGGGGGATACTCCCCGTACACCGATAAACTCATCTTT.

The genes are TRDV2 and TRDJ1; 11 bases agree with TRDD3. V shed 0 bases, J shed 0 bases, and the junction held 20 bases outside the gene matches. The CDR3 covers 22 residues. From germline, CDR1 is GEAIGNYY and CDR2 EKD. The CDR3 is CACDTSDLGDTPPSLYTDKLIF. DNA of the CDR3: TGTGCCTGTGACACCTCTGATCTGGGGGATACTCCCCCATCACTGTACACCGATAAACTCATCTTT.

The chain uses TRDV1 and TRDJ1, with D perhaps assigned TRDD2 or TRDD3 (6 bases each). Per germline, CDR1 TSWWSYY and CDR2 QGS. V was trimmed by 4 bases and J by 0 bases, leaving 33 bases between them. The CDR3 is 22 residues long. CDR3 sequence reads: CALGGHCGPTAGGSPYTDKLIF. Here the CDR3 DNA reads TGTGCTCTTGGGGGCCATTGTGGTCCTACGGCCGGGGGGAGCCCGTACACCGATAAACTCATCTTT.

There are a few counts of this clone. The chain couples TRDV1 to TRDJ1; tentative D call: TRDD3 (6 bases). The CDR3 runs 15 residues. CDR1 and CDR2 from the germline V gene are TSWWSYY and QGS. V shed 8 bases and J shed 0 bases, with 16 bases lying between them. CDR3 in amino acids: CALSPSLGYTDKLIF. In DNA, the CDR3 is TGTGCTCTTTCTCCCTCCCTGGGGTACACCGATAAACTCATCTTT.

In this sample, this clone turned up a few times. The genes are TRAV29/DV5 and TRDJ1; the match to TRDD2 covers 8 bases. The CDR3 covers 16 residues. Germline V gives CDR1 NSMFDY, CDR2 ISSIKDK. V gave up 2 bases and J gave up 0 bases; unmatched junction bases: 9. CDR3 sequence: CAARLPTPWDTDKLIF. The CDR3 bases are TGTGCAGCAAGACTTCCTACGCCCTGGGACACCGATAAACTCATCTTT.

The rearrangement links TRAV29/DV5 to TRDJ1; D is possibly TRDD3 (6 bases). The germline V and J ends were trimmed by 1 base and 0 bases, with 25 bases remaining between them. This CDR3 spans 19 amino acids. Germline lookup yields CDR1 NSMFDY and CDR2 ISSIKDK. CDR3 sequence reads: CAASRPPVYWVGNTDKLIF. The CDR3 DNA follows: TGTGCAGCAAGCCGACCTCCTGTGTACTGGGTCGGAAACACCGATAAACTCATCTTT.

This clone has only a few counts. The chain is built from TRDV1 and TRDJ1; the D is unclear. The CDR3 has 16 residues. CDR1 TSWWSYY and CDR2 QGS come from the germline V gene. V dropped 0 bases and J dropped 2 bases, with 13 bases sitting between them. The CDR3 region has the DNA TGTGCTCTTGGGGAACTAGTAGGGTCAGCTACCGATAAACTCATCTTT. As protein: CALGELVGSATDKLIF.

This sequence joins TRDV1 and TRDJ1; D might be TRDD2 or TRDD3, each matching 6 bases. The V gene lost 1 base and the J gene lost 5 bases, with 35 bases spanning the gap. The CDR3 consists of 22 residues. Germline V lookup: CDR1 TSWWSYY, CDR2 QGS. The CDR3 region has the DNA TGTGCTCTTGGGGAACGCCGTCCTACCTACCCCCGGGGGAACCTTAGGGTGGATAAACTCATCTTT. Its translation: CALGERRPTYPRGNLRVDKLIF.

This clone appeared a few times. An end of the junction differs from the germline gene, which may be a read error. Other DNA sequences in the sample encode the same CDR3. This chain joins TRDV1 and TRDJ1; D is ambiguous. Germline CDR1 and CDR2: TSWWSYY and QGS. This CDR3 region has 17 residues. DNA of the CDR3: TGTGCTCTTGGGGAGCCAACGCACCCACCCTGCACCGATAAACTAATCTTT. It is translated as CALGEPTHPPCTDKLIF.

The table lists this clone with a few counts. The chain is built from TRDV1 and TRDJ1; D perhaps matches TRDD3 (6 bases). The V gene lost 2 bases and the J gene lost 0 bases, with 19 bases spanning the gap. This CDR3 has 18 amino acids. Germline-derived CDR1 and CDR2 are TSWWSYY and QGS. This CDR3 reads CALGELPVPGDYTDKLIF. The DNA for the CDR3 is TGTGCTCTTGGGGAATTACCCGTTCCGGGGGACTACACCGATAAACTCATCTTT.

On this clone: This CDR3 is also generated by other DNA sequences in the sample. This rearrangement joins TRDV1 to TRDJ1, with D perhaps given as TRDD2 or TRDD3 (6 bases each). The germline V gene has CDR1 TSWWSYY and CDR2 QGS. V was clipped by 0 bases and J by 0 bases, with 26 bases between them. CDR3 length: 21 amino acids. The CDR3 spells CALGELSFPYGVGGYTDKLIF. CDR3 DNA: TGTGCTCTTGGGGAACTTTCCTTCCCCTACGGGGTGGGGGGGTACACCGATAAACTCATCTTT.

This clone was counted between two and nine times. The chain couples TRDV1 to TRDJ1, with 12 bases aligning to TRDD3. This CDR3 has 22 amino acids. The germline CDR1 and CDR2 sequences are TSWWSYY and QGS. The ends lost 4 bases at V and 0 bases at J; junction bases unmatched: 21. As DNA, the CDR3 is TGTGCTCTTGGGGCCCCACCCCATTTGGTAGTACTGGGGGATACCTACACCGATAAACTCATCTTT. Amino acids: CALGAPPHLVVLGDTYTDKLIF.

There are a few counts of this clone. The rearrangement joins TRDV1 to TRDJ1; 13 nucleotides agree with TRDD3. The CDR3 is 17 amino acids. Germline V CDR1 and CDR2: TSWWSYY, QGS. Trimming took 3 bases from V and 2 from J; bases not matched to a gene: 6. This chain's CDR3 is CALGDNWGIRGTDKLIF. CDR3 DNA sequence: TGTGCTCTTGGGGATAACTGGGGGATACGAGGGACCGATAAACTCATCTTT.

The V and J genes are TRDV1 and TRDJ1; 8 bases line up with TRDD3. This CDR3 spans 22 amino acids. V gave up 0 bases and J gave up 0 bases; unmatched junction bases: 21. Germline-derived CDR1 and CDR2 are TSWWSYY and QGS. The CDR3 here is CALGELVPTPYWGPPYTDKLIF. The DNA of the CDR3 is TGTGCTCTTGGGGAACTCGTGCCTACCCCGTACTGGGGGCCCCCGTACACCGATAAACTCATCTTT.

This clone was detected a few times. J is TRDJ1 and V is TRDV1; 12 nucleotides align to TRDD3. Trimming at V came to 0 bases and at J to 1 base, leaving 18 bases not matched to a gene. Germline V gene lookup returns CDR1 TSWWSYY and CDR2 QGS. CDR3 size: 22 residues. The CDR3 loop reads CALGELASVQYWGIPGTDKLIF. The CDR3 DNA is TGTGCTCTTGGGGAACTGGCGTCAGTTCAGTACTGGGGGATACCTGGCACCGATAAACTCATCTTT.